Listed here is a single T cell receptor beta chain. Its antigen is still unknown. These data originate in a study of T cells expressing NK-cell markers. Study details: Obtained from sorted CD3+CD56+NKG2C+, CD3+CD56+NKG2C- and CD3+CD56-NKG2C+ T cells were the TCR beta repertoires. Seven of the eight sequenced donors were classified as HCMV-seropositive, and one was classified as seronegative.

The CDR3 has 16 amino acids. Per the germline V gene, CDR1 is DFQATT and CDR2 is SNEGSKA (reference sequence). Study findings and constraints: In five to seven donors, dominant CD3+CD56+NKG2C+ clonotypes ranked among the top 10 CD8+ clonotypes.

The authors generated TCR beta cDNA through 5'RACE template switching with UMIs. TCRdb derives one entry per CDR3 protein from the 5' RACE reads, leaving out DNA. The sample yields some 450,000 distinct CDR3 sequences, of which the top ten take up roughly 8%. The chain couples TRBV20-1 to TRBJ2-3; checking the TCRdb D call of TRBD1 is not possible without DNA. This TCR was recovered from a woman between 18 and 70 years old in good health. Sequenced: blood T cells: a sorted CD56 or NKG2C T cell subset, CD4+ or CD8+ T cells, or bulk PBMC T cells (not recorded which). The CDR3 protein is CSARPRGRGGPDTQYF.